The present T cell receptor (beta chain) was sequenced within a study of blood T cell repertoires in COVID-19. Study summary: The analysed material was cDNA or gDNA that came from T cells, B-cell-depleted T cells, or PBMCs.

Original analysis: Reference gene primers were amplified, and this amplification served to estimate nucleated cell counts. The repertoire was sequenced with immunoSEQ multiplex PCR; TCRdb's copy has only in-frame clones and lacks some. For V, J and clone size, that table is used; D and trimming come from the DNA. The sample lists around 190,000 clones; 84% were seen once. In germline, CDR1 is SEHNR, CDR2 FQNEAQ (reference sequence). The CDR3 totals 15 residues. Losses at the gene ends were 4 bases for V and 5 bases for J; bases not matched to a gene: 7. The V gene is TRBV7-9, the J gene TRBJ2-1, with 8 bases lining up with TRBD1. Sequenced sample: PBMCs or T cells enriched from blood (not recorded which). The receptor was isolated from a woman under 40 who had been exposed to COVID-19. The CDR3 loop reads CASSYGQGAHNEQFF. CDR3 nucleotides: TGTGCCAGCAGCTATGGACAGGGAGCCCACAATGAGCAGTTCTTC.